This T cell receptor (beta chain) was sequenced in a study of regulatory T cells in long-lasting Graves disease. Study background: A definition of persistent Graves' disease required over 5 years of antithyroid drugs plus positive TSH receptor antibodies. Findings and limits, study-wide: Persistent disease samples used TRBV28, TRBJ1-2 and TRBJ2-5 preferentially.

About this clonotype: As yet, its antigen is unknown.

The CDR3 covers 15 residues. V lost 3 bases, J lost 5 bases, and 8 bases stayed unmatched. From germline, CDR1 is LNHDA and CDR2 SQIVND (reference sequence). CDR3-region Arm-PCR and iRepertoire HTBI primers produced the TCR beta libraries. TCRdb processed the multiplex PCR reads anew with MiXCR; each CDR3 protein has one entry. The data show hundreds of thousands of distinct CDR3 sequences, around 21% seen once. Sample time point: persistent/refractory GD, antithyroid drugs over 5 years with positive TRAb. PBMC-extracted RNA yielded the TCR library. This sample comprised peripheral blood mononuclear cells (PBMCs), obtained when the disease was refractory, from a patient treated with antithyroid drugs. The gene calls are TRBV19 and TRBJ2-5, with 8 nucleotides matching TRBD1. This TCR was sampled from a female donor with Graves disease. In DNA form, the CDR3 reads TGTGCCAGTAGTATCCGGGACAGGATCCGGGAGACCCAGTACTTC. Protein sequence: CASSIRDRIRETQYF.